This T cell receptor (beta chain) was captured by sequencing in a study of cytomegalovirus exposure and HLA in healthy donors (dated by TCRdb to the late 2010s). General notes on the study: According to an earlier analysis of around 600 of the donors, about 180 million T cells yielded over 90 million unique TCR beta sequences and 276 Gb of sequence data. Besides the first cohort of approximately 710 subjects, a separate validation cohort made up of over a hundred different subjects was used. Donor age, sex, ethnicity and CMV serostatus were collected together with the repertoire data. A later genetic analysis took genome-wide SNP genotypes for about 65% of the roughly 670 donors and used that subset as a discovery cohort. The study aimed to test whether cataloging public T cell receptors could reveal signatures of past pathogen exposure. The genetic ancestry cluster associated with self-reported Caucasian donors included 81% of the 398 genotyped donors. All discovery cohort repertoires had been generated on a single sequencing platform. The later analysis used no new phenotypic data to find candidate immune exposures, relying instead on TCR beta sequences and their occurrence across donors. The study profiled the T cell repertoires of fewer than 850 subjects by immunosequencing and related them to cytomegalovirus serostatus. On average, roughly 200,000 unique TCR beta nucleotide sequences were sequenced per donor among several hundred genotyped donors of the cohort, with 15% to 20% of those sequences being non-productive. About 320 gigabases of sequencing data and 70 million to 100 million unique TCR sequences were included in an early release covering several hundred HLA-typed donors. To predict cytomegalovirus infection status, the study brought together high-throughput TCR immunosequencing, statistical association of individual TCRs with disease status, and machine learning. HLA typing included class I and class II loci at four-digit resolution. The number of donors typed differed by locus, with about 629-630 for A, B, C, DRB1 and DQB1, roughly 520 for DQA1, nearly 610 for DPA1, and 450 to 480 for DPB1. To decide whether each TCR beta V gene segment behaved as functional or pseudogenic, an earlier analysis of over 500 of the donors relied on high-throughput TCR beta sequencing. Roughly 5 DR-DQ haplotypes were handled as single units for association and clustering, since linkage in the cohort was strong. A later analysis re-analyzed previously published TCR beta repertoires from several hundred donors and added high-resolution HLA genotyping to study TCR occurrence patterns.

The cohort comprised around 700 healthy bone marrow donors. At the time of sampling, all cohort members were nominally healthy, though unrecorded immune exposures were likely present. The donor was CMV seronegative and belonged to the group of 352 seronegative cohort members. Every donor gave a peripheral blood sample, and the peripheral blood mononuclear cells from that sample were used for TCR beta sequencing. The Qiagen DNeasy Blood Extraction Kit was used to extract genomic DNA from the blood cell samples. Including cysteine and phenylalanine, the CDR3 has 14 amino acids. Only CDR3 DNA is held: 42 bases, read in frame from base 1. For this chain, trimming is 4 bases at the V end and 2 bases at the J end, and the number of junction bases without a gene match is 3. The germline V gene (reference sequence) gives CDR1 as SEHNR and CDR2 as FQNEAQ. General study outcomes and caveats: Correlated functional status among segregating V segments might be attributable to linkage disequilibrium, but an unknown experimental factor could not be ruled out. In a later genetic analysis, fewer N-insertions in productive TCRs were reported among donors in an Asian-associated ancestry cluster than the roughly 700-donor mean. Roughly uniform sequencing depth across donors was assumed in presence/absence analyses, although this assumption may not hold. A later analysis found that TCR association rates varied across HLA loci, with DRB1 alleles showing the most associated TCRs and HLA-C alleles the fewest. Because some donors lacked HLA typing at each locus, the association tests relied only on the typed subset. Specific HLA alleles were associated with over 15,000 TCR beta sequences at a false discovery rate of 0.05 in a later analysis. Most TCR sequences were seen in very few donors, while some public TCRs were found in many individuals. Cytomegalovirus status was reported to be diagnosed by the classifier with high specificity and sensitivity in both the original and validation cohorts. Immune exposure information for the cohort was limited to CMV serostatus. Most CMV-associated TCR beta chains appeared to be HLA-restricted in a later analysis, and the HLA associations seemed to be driven largely by CMV exposure. In this cohort, only TCR beta chains were sequenced, and detectable features were limited by the absence of alpha or paired-chain data. An earlier analysis of around 600 of the donors showed that most TCR beta V segments appeared in productive rearrangements either about 87% or about 30% of the time, which broadly matched IMGT annotations. A further reported finding was that TCR beta sequences accurately predicted the HLA-A and HLA-B alleles for most subjects in the first cohort. Because counts were too low, about 18 rarely observed V segments, including chromosome 9 orphons, were left out of the earlier analysis of over 550 of the donors. The study listed 164 TCR beta chains as associated with cytomegalovirus. According to the authors, the approach could potentially be generalized to other disease states and immunological phenotypes. A later analysis found that HLA-associated TCR beta chains were more clonally expanded and had lower generation probabilities than equally common non-associated chains. Some IMGT-functional V segments, including TRBV6-2 and TRBV6-3, could not be distinguished by the 87-base-pair reads and were therefore excluded. According to a later analysis, parvovirus B19, influenza, CMV and Epstein-Barr virus appeared linked to several top co-occurrence clusters. Three of the identified cytomegalovirus-associated TCR beta chains were confirmed in vitro to be specific for cytomegalovirus antigens. A group of highly shared sequence variants was considered likely to be a technical artifact of the sequencing pipeline. Strong co-occurrence of HLA alleles, especially DR and DQ, made assigning TCR associations to individual alleles difficult. In a later genetic analysis, a missense DCLRE1C variant was associated with V-gene and J-gene trimming of TCR beta chains, and the association was replicated in an independent cohort.

Notes on this clone: Its cognate antigen has yet to be identified. No per-base quality is available; no much larger clone lies one base away.

To prepare the library, the immunoSEQ multiplex PCR assay was applied. The multiplex PCR relied on a mix of 60 forward primers for TCR Vbeta segments and 13 reverse primers for TCR Jbeta segments. The CDR3 region of rearranged TCR beta genes was amplified from genomic DNA by a multiplex PCR assay. The Illumina HiSeq System was used to sequence the amplified TCR beta libraries as 87-base-pair reads. The original methods were these. Across the 666 repertoires, a later analysis counted approximately 75 million unique TCR beta chains, roughly 11 million of which were shared by at least two donors. Raw reads were error-corrected and collapsed into unique sequences with a nearest-neighbor algorithm that merged closely related sequences to remove PCR and sequencing errors. CDR3 sequences were aligned to IMGT reference sequences to assign V, D and J gene segments. For a sequence to be retained, at least a six-nucleotide match to both a V gene segment and a J gene segment was required. Rearrangements were classified as productive when the CDR3 lacked stop codons and remained in frame with V and J, and all other rearrangements were classified as non-productive. Following IMGT convention, CDR3 was defined as the stretch from the second conserved V-encoded cysteine to the conserved J-encoded phenylalanine. Sequences without an unambiguous match to a single V gene segment were excluded from the earlier analysis of approximately 560 of the donors. In an earlier analysis of a few hundred of the donors, V segments were called functional above 56.7% productive rearrangements and were called segregating when the between-donor standard deviation exceeded 5%. To diagnose cytomegalovirus status from the catalog of TCR beta chain sequences, a statistical classification framework was built. V and J gene assignment, in a later analysis, came from comparing TCR nucleotide sequences with IMGT/GENE-DB human TR gene sequences. The TCRdist pipeline was used in a later analysis to assign CDR3 sequences and most-parsimonious VDJ recombination scenarios. In a later analysis, each TCR beta chain was defined by its CDR3 amino acid sequence together with its V-gene family, and reads lacking a unique V-gene family were excluded. In a later analysis, several hundred highly shared, low-generation-probability nucleotide sequences were removed to address suspected cross-contamination and a sequencing artifact. In a later analysis, a clonal expansion index for each public chain was calculated from normalized within-repertoire ranks of inferred template counts. In a later analysis, generation probabilities were computed using a VDJ recombination model fitted to out-of-frame rearrangements, and the results were checked against IGoR. In a later analysis, hypergeometric tests were used to score TCR-TCR, TCR-HLA and TCR-CMV co-occurrence, with a repertoire-size bias correction applied to TCR pairs. In a later analysis, false discovery rates were estimated by permuting HLA or CMV assignments 20 times. A later analysis grouped co-occurring TCRs with DBSCAN, adding TCRdist sequence similarity when clustering within HLA-allele-positive subsets. Co-occurrence clustering excluded repertoires with fewer than 30,000 or more than 120,000 public chains, plus five with anomalous nucleotide sharing. The immuneACCESS repertoire file appears here via TCRdb, limited to in-frame rearrangements. These files lack a portion of the clones; in checked studies, under half of the deficit traces to unresolved V genes, and the cause of the others is not known. V and J calls plus clone size are reproduced from that table; the DNA served to infer D and trimming. The sample profile shows about 160,000 clones; around 77% of them were found once. Together, the top ten hold approximately 1.3% of the sample.

This TCR came from a man in his fifties or sixties in good health and CMV-seronegative. The sample consisted of PBMCs. The chain is made from TRBV7-9 and TRBJ2-3; TRBD1 aligns with 7 central bases. The DNA reads as follows: TGTGCCAGCAGCTCGGGACAGTTCACAGATACGCAGTATTTT. Its translation reads: CASSSGQFTDTQYF. With the rest looked up from the reference TRBV7-9 and TRBJ2-3 genes rather than sequenced, the full variable domain is DTGVSQNPRHKITKRGQNVTFRCDPISEHNRLYWYRQTLGQGPEFLTYFQNEAQLEKSRLLSDRFSAERPKGSFSTLEIQRTEQGDSAMYLCASSSGQFTDTQYFGPGTRLTVL.